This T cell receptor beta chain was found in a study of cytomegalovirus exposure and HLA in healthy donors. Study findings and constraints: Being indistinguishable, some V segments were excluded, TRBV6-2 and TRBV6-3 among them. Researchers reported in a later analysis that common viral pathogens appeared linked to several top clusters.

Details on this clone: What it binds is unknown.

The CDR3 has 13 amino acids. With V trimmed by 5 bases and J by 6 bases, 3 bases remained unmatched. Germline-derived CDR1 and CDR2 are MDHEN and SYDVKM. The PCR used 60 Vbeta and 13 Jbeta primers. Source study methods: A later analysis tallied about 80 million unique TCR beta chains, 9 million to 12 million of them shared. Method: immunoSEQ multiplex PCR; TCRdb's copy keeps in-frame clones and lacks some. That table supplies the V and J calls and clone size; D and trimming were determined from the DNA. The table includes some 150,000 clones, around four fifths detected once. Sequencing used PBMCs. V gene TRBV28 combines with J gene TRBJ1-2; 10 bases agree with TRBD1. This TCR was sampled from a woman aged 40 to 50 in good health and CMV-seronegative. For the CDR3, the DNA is TGTGCCAGCAGTGAGGGACAGGGGAATGGCTACACCTTC. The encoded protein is CASSEGQGNGYTF.